These 5 T cell receptor beta chains originate from one sample sequenced in a study of T cell repertoires in aging, cancer and after chemotherapy. A mixed TRB-A/B primer pool amplified rearranged TRB by multiplex touch-down PCR. One entry per CDR3 protein, called by TCRdb with MiXCR from the multiplex PCR reads. The data hold some 9,000 distinct CDR3 sequences, with roughly a quarter observed a single time. Peripheral blood genomic DNA, not sorted cells or RNA, was the template. The sequencing sample was made of blood. These TCRs come from a human donor in good health.

This clonotype qualifies as medium-sized. The chain has TRBV6-2 or TRBV6-3 and TRBJ2-1; 9 bases are a match to TRBD2. The CDR3 runs to 15 residues. Germline CDR1 is MNHEY and CDR2 is SVGEGT. After removal of 5 bases from V and 9 bases from J, the junction contained 11 bases not matched to a gene. The CDR3 DNA reads as TGTGCCAGCAGTCACGGTGCGGGAGGGCCACTTGAGCAGTTCTTC. This encodes CASSHGAGGPLEQFF.

This clonotype was picked up a small number of times. The rearrangement uses TRBV6-2 or TRBV6-3 and TRBJ2-1; D is undetermined. V dropped 2 bases and J dropped 4 bases, with 6 bases sitting between them. The CDR3 runs to 13 residues. Germline CDR1 MNHEY, CDR2 SVGEGT. The CDR3 region is CASSYRGYNEQFF. For the CDR3, the DNA is TGTGCCAGCAGTTACCGCGGATACAATGAGCAGTTCTTC.

The V call is TRBV6-2 or TRBV6-3, the J call TRBJ2-4, with D tentatively TRBD2 (5 bases). V lost 0 bases and J lost 6, with 12 bases in between. CDR3 length: 15 residues. Germline CDR1 reads MNHEY; CDR2 reads SVGEGT. This CDR3 is CASSYSGMSVNIQYF. The CDR3 DNA sequence: TGTGCCAGCAGTTACTCCGGGATGTCCGTAAACATTCAGTACTTC.

The chain combines TRBV5-4 with TRBJ1-1; no reliable D call. The CDR3 loop spans 14 amino acids. Trimming cost V 6 bases and J 0 bases, with 12 bases left between them. Germline CDR1 and CDR2: SGHNT and YYREEE (reference sequence). CDR3 bases: TGTGCCAGCAAGGGCGGCAGCATGAACACTGAAGCTTTCTTT. Amino acids: CASKGGSMNTEAFF.

In this sample, this clonotype turned up a few times. The chain couples TRBV14 to TRBJ1-1, with a possible D match to TRBD1 (5 bases). CDR3 length: 16 residues. V was clipped by 1 base and J by 1 base, with 13 bases between them. Germline V lookup: CDR1 SGHDN, CDR2 FVKESK. CDR3 sequence (DNA): TGTGCCAGCAGCCAAGGTTCAGGGAGGAGGAACACTGAAGCTTTCTTT. Protein sequence: CASSQGSGRRNTEAFF. Drawing the rest from reference TRBV14 and TRBJ1-1, the complete variable domain is EAGVTQFPSHSVIEKGQTVTLRCDPISGHDNLYWYRRVMGKEIKFLLHFVKESKQDESGMPNNRFLAERTGGTYSTLKVQPAELEDSGVYFCASSQGSGRRNTEAFFGQGTRLTVV.